The sequence of this T cell receptor beta chain was determined in a study of T cells after yellow fever vaccination. The study's findings and limits: A large majority of primary-vaccination clones showed up again after the booster (just under 97% CD4, 88% CD8).

TCRdb fed the 5' RACE reads into MiXCR, producing one record per CDR3 protein. This sample has about 310,000 distinct CDR3 sequences, with around 3.6% found just once. A remark on this clonotype: Its antigen is unidentified.

The CDR3 has 14 residues. Trimming took off 6 bases at V and 7 bases at J, with 13 bases between the two ends. CDR1 and CDR2 (germline): LNHDA, SQIVND (reference sequence). The starting material was PBMCs, obtained on the day of the yellow fever booster vaccination. The receptor was isolated from a man aged 18 to 29 who received the YFV17D yellow fever vaccine. The J gene is TRBJ1-6, the V gene TRBV19; a weak D match, TRBD1 (5 bases). This CDR3 is CASSGLWGNSPLHF. CDR3 in DNA: TGTGCCAGTAGCGGACTTTGGGGCAATTCACCCCTCCACTTT.